This T cell receptor beta chain was sequenced during a study of T cell repertoires in cytomegalovirus infection. Study background: In public TCR beta signatures, there were indications of both CMV infection and matching HLA type. Study-level findings and limits: Ex vivo responses were dominated by HLA-C-restricted CMV-specific TCR beta clonotypes. CMV carriers with the relevant HLA were identified by cumulative public TCR beta family frequency.

TCRdb reprocessed the reads via MiXCR and lists one record per CDR3 protein. This table has around 200,000 distinct CDR3 sequences, roughly 17% appearing once. Germline CDR1 is SGHDN and CDR2 is FVKESK. V lost 3 bases and J lost 4, with 22 bases in between. The CDR3 extends over 17 amino acids. This clonotype was detected only a few times. As yet, its antigen is unknown. V and J are TRBV14 and TRBJ2-7, with a tentative D call TRBD1 (6 bases). What was sequenced was CD8+ T cells from PBMCs. This sequence originates from a human donor in good health (CMV status not recorded). Some clones in this sample may be carry-over from other donors' samples. The CDR3 loop is CASSHRATNRAFYEQYF. The CDR3, as DNA: TGTGCCAGCAGCCATAGGGCTACAAACAGGGCGTTTTACGAGCAGTACTTC.